This T cell receptor (beta chain) was identified in a study of monozygotic twins with inflammatory bowel disease. Study-wide points: Different T cell subtypes could not be distinguished.

Two rounds of nested PCR, of about 16 and 10 cycles, were run on TCRalpha and TCRbeta cDNA. For each CDR3 protein, TCRdb gives one entry from its re-call of the 5' RACE reads, without DNA. This repertoire comprises about 380,000 distinct CDR3 sequences; its ten largest clones make up 2.6%. The CDR3 is made up of 12 amino acids. Notes on this clonotype: What it binds is not known.

V gene TRBV12-3 or TRBV12-4 combines with J gene TRBJ1-2; TCRdb's D call, TRBD1, is unchecked because there is no DNA. The sample was blood. The clonotype originates from a human donor with ulcerative colitis or Crohn's disease, or a healthy co-twin of an affected twin (not recorded which). The CDR3: CASRTGGLGYTF.